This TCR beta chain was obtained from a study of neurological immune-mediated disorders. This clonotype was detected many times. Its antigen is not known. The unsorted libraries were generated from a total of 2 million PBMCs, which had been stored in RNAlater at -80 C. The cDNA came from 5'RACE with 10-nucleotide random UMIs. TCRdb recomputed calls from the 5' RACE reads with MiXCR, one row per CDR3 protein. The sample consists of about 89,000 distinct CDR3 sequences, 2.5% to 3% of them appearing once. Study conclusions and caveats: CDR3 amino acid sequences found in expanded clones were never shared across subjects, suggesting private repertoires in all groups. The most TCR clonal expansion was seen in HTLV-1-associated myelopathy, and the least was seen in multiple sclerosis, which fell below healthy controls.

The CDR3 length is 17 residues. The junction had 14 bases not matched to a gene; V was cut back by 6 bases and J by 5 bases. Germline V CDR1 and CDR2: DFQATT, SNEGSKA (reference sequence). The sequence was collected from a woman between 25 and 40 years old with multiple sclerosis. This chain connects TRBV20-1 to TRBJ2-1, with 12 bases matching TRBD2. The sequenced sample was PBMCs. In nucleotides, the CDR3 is TGCAGTGCGGGGGGACTAGCGGGTCGCACGGGAAACAATGAGCAGTTCTTC. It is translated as CSAGGLAGRTGNNEQFF.